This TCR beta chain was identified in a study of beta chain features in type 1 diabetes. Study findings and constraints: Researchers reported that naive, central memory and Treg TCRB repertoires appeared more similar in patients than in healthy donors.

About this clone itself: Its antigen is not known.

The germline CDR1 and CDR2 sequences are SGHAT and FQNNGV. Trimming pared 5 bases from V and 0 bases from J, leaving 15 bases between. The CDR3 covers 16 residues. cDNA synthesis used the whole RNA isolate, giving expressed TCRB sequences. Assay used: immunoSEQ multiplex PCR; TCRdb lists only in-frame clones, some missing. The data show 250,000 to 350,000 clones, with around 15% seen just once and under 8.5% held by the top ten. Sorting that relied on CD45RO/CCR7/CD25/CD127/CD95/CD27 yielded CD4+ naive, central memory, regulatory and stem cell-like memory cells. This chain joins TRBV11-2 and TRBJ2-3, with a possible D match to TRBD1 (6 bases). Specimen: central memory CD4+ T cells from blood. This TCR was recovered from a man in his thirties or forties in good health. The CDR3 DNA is TGTGCCAGCAGCCTGATGGGGGCGTCTAGCACAGATACGCAGTATTTT. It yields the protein CASSLMGASSTDTQYF. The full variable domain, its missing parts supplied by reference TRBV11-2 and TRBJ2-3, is EAGVAQSPRYKIIEKRQSVAFWCNPISGHATLYWYQQILGQGPKLLIQFQNNGVVDDSQLPKDRFSAERLKGVDSTLKIQPAKLEDSAVYLCASSLMGASSTDTQYFGPGTRLTVL.